Below, one T cell receptor beta chain is given with its context. Its antigen is still unknown. These data originate in a study of CD8 T cells in ankylosing spondylitis. Study-wide points: Matched synovial fluid from ankylosing spondylitis patients was reported to be enriched for disease-linked clones. Earlier reports found some motif variants in synovial fluid and blood in reactive arthritis. Characteristic of ankylosing spondylitis blood, it appeared, was a TCR beta motif comprising about 8 highly homologous variants.

Quantitative 5'-RACE was performed with molecular barcodes, and it yielded the TCR beta libraries. MiXCR, run by TCRdb on the 5' RACE reads, gives a single entry per CDR3 protein. This table has 150,000 to 200,000 distinct CDR3 sequences, roughly 11% appearing once. The CDR3 loop spans 16 amino acids. Looked up from germline, CDR1 is SEHNR and CDR2 is FQNEAQ (reference sequence). Trimming cost V 6 bases and J 0 bases, with 15 bases left between them. The sample consisted of blood, either unsorted or a sorted T cell fraction (not recorded which). The J gene is TRBJ2-1, the V gene TRBV7-9; D is perhaps TRBD1 or TRBD2 (5 bases each). The receptor's source is a male donor with ankylosing spondylitis or in good health (not recorded which). CDR3 sequence reads: CASRPPGTISYNEQFF. The CDR3 DNA reads TGTGCCAGCAGACCCCCCGGGACCATCTCCTACAATGAGCAGTTCTTC. The whole variable domain, remainder taken from reference TRBV7-9 and TRBJ2-1, is DTGVSQNPRHKITKRGQNVTFRCDPISEHNRLYWYRQTLGQGPEFLTYFQNEAQLEKSRLLSDRFSAERPKGSFSTLEIQRTEQGDSAMYLCASRPPGTISYNEQFFGPGTRLTVL.